This entry lists 31 T cell receptor beta chains sequenced from one sample in a study of blood T cell repertoires in COVID-19. Libraries were prepared by immunoSEQ multiplex PCR; TCRdb keeps only in-frame clonotypes and omits some of them. The repertoire holds about 170,000 clones, approximately 89% seen once, with about 0.8% in the top ten. The sequenced sample consisted of PBMCs or T cells enriched from blood (not recorded which). The receptors come from a woman aged 18-29 years who had recovered from COVID-19.

This clone came up once. The chain joins TRBV10-3 to TRBJ2-1; 12 bases fit TRBD2. Germline V gene lookup returns CDR1 ENHRY and CDR2 SYGVKD. V lost 2 bases and J lost 7; bases outside the gene matches: 15. The CDR3 extends over 19 amino acids. The CDR3 reads CAISETSGRTGRLYNEQFF. CDR3 sequence (DNA): TGTGCCATCAGTGAGACTAGCGGGAGGACCGGCCGCCTCTATAATGAGCAGTTCTTC.

This chain connects TRBV6-2 or TRBV6-3 to TRBJ2-1; D unresolved. CDR1 and CDR2 from the germline V gene are MNHEY and SVGEGT. The CDR3 is made up of 14 amino acids. Deletions cut 0 bases from V and 5 bases from J, with 8 bases between. The CDR3 DNA reads as TGTGCCAGCAGTTACTCTAAGCATCACAATGAGCAGTTCTTC. Amino acid sequence: CASSYSKHHNEQFF.

This chain connects TRBV4-2 to TRBJ2-1, with TRBD2 matching over 8 bases. Germline values: CDR1 LGHNA, CDR2 YNFKEQ. This CDR3 has 15 residues. J lost 3 bases, V lost 1 base, and 2 bases had no gene match. In nucleotides, the CDR3 is TGTGCCAGCAGCCAAGCCAGCGGGAGCTACAATGAGCAGTTCTTC. This gives the protein CASSQASGSYNEQFF.

The rearrangement uses TRBV4-1 and TRBJ2-3, with D maybe TRBD2 (6 bases). The germline gives CDR1 MGHRA, CDR2 YSYEKL. This CDR3 comprises 17 residues. Trimming removed 1 base at V and 5 bases at J, with 19 bases between. The DNA of the CDR3 is TGCGCCAGCAGCCAAGTAAGGTCGGGGGTCGATGTAGATACGCAGTATTTT. Encoded protein: CASSQVRSGVDVDTQYF.

V is TRBV28 and J is TRBJ2-7; 7 nucleotides agree with TRBD2. The V and J ends lost 6 bases and 4 bases, in that order; junction bases with no gene match: 9. The CDR3 spans 14 residues. The germline gives CDR1 MDHEN, CDR2 SYDVKM. In nucleotides, the CDR3 is TGTGCCAGCAGCCGCAGGTGGGAGGGATACGAGCAGTACTTC. It specifies CASSRRWEGYEQYF.

This clone occurred once. The V and J genes are TRBV18 and TRBJ1-5; tentative D call: TRBD1 (6 bases). The CDR3 covers 14 residues. Trimming cost V 6 bases and J 4 bases, with 13 bases left between them. In germline, CDR1 is KGHSH, CDR2 LQKENI. CDR3 in amino acids: CASSSGDGNQPQHF. In nucleotides, the CDR3 is TGTGCCAGCTCCTCAGGGGACGGGAATCAGCCCCAGCATTTT.

The genes are TRBV7-6 and TRBJ2-2; maybe TRBD2 (5 bases). Per the germline V gene, CDR1 is SGHVS and CDR2 is FNYEAQ. The CDR3 has 16 amino acids. V dropped 5 bases and J dropped 6 bases, with 19 bases sitting between them. Here the CDR3 DNA reads TGTGCCAGCAGCCTCGTGGTATCAGCGGATGCCGGGGAGCTGTTTTTT. This encodes CASSLVVSADAGELFF.

The chain's CDR3 is CASSPSGVAGGGDTQYF. The CDR3 bases are TGTGCCAGCAGCCCCTCGGGGGTAGCGGGAGGGGGAGATACGCAGTATTTT. J is TRBJ2-3 and V is TRBV7-2, with 11 positions matching TRBD2. The ends lost 5 bases at V and 5 bases at J; junction bases unmatched: 12. The CDR3 spans 17 residues. Looked up from germline, CDR1 is SGHTA and CDR2 is FQGNSA.

This clone has only one observation. This may come from a read error, since a much larger clone is one base off. The rearrangement uses TRBV28 and TRBJ2-2; 12 bases match TRBD2. The germline V gene encodes CDR1 MDHEN and CDR2 SYDVKM. Losses at the gene ends were 8 bases for V and 2 bases for J; bases not matched to a gene: 3. This CDR3 region has 15 residues. For the CDR3, the DNA is TGTGCCAGCCTAGCGGGGGGGGCTAACACCGGGGAGCTGTTTTTT. Protein sequence: CASLAGGANTGELFF.

V is TRBV28 and J is TRBJ1-2, with 8 bases that match TRBD1. This CDR3 is built from 12 residues. Germline trimming cut 6 bases from V and 6 bases from J; bases unmatched to any gene: 3. The germline gives CDR1 MDHEN, CDR2 SYDVKM. The CDR3 DNA is TGTGCCAGCAGAGAACAGGGGGATGGCTACACCTTC. Its protein product is CASREQGDGYTF.

This chain uses TRBV2 with TRBJ2-1, with TRBD2 matching over 16 bases. V lost 8 bases and J lost 9; bases outside the gene matches: 10. The CDR3 covers 16 residues. Germline CDR1 and CDR2: SNHLY and FYNNEI. Here the CDR3 reads CASLMGLAGGGGEQFF. The CDR3 DNA sequence: TGTGCCAGCTTAATGGGACTAGCGGGAGGGGGAGGTGAGCAGTTCTTC.

The chain links TRBV3-1 (or the pseudogene TRBV3-2) to TRBJ2-7; D is perhaps TRBD2 (5 bases). Germline CDR1 is LGHDT and CDR2 is YNNKEL (reference sequence). This CDR3 has 14 residues. V lost 4 bases and J lost 5, with 15 bases in between. CDR3 residues: CASSPQVISDEQYF. CDR3 in DNA: TGTGCCAGCAGCCCTCAGGTGATTAGCGACGAGCAGTACTTC.

V gene TRBV7-9 combines with J gene TRBJ2-5, with D perhaps TRBD1 (5 bases). This CDR3 is built from 14 residues. V lost 5 bases, J lost 5 bases, and 15 bases lay in between. Germline V gives CDR1 SEHNR, CDR2 FQNEAQ (reference sequence). The CDR3 loop is CASSKPPGIETQYF. The DNA for the CDR3 is TGTGCCAGCAGCAAACCCCCAGGGATCGAGACCCAGTACTTC.

The chain couples TRBV5-6 to TRBJ1-4; D unclear. CDR1 and CDR2 from the germline V gene are SGHDT and YYEEEE. Trimming pared 6 bases from V and 5 bases from J, leaving 14 bases between. This CDR3 contains 14 residues. The CDR3 is CASKWAQTNEKLFF. In DNA, the CDR3 is TGTGCCAGCAAATGGGCCCAGACCAATGAAAAACTGTTTTTT. Full variable domain (rest looked up from reference TRBV5-6 and TRBJ1-4): DAGVTQSPTHLIKTRGQQVTLRCSPKSGHDTVSWYQQALGQGPQFIFQYYEEEERQRGNFPDRFSGHQFPNYSSELNVNALLLGDSALYLCASKWAQTNEKLFFGSGTQLSVL.

The table lists this clone with a few counts. V gene TRBV7-2 combines with J gene TRBJ2-7, with D tentatively TRBD1 (6 bases). The germline V gene encodes CDR1 SGHTA and CDR2 FQGNSA. Trimming stripped 3 bases from V and 5 bases from J, with 17 bases between. CDR3 length equals 15 residues. The CDR3 sequence is CASSLGALTGHEQYF. The CDR3 region has the DNA TGTGCCAGCAGCTTGGGGGCTCTTACGGGCCACGAGCAGTACTTC.

J is TRBJ2-7 and V is TRBV7-6; TRBD2 aligns across 11 bases. V was pared by 1 base and J by 0 bases, with 2 bases of the junction left unmatched. Germline-derived CDR1 and CDR2 are SGHVS and FNYEAQ. This CDR3 has 16 amino acids. The CDR3 nucleotides are TGTGCCAGCAGCTTAGGTGGACTAGCGGGCTCCTACGAGCAGTACTTC. Amino acids: CASSLGGLAGSYEQYF.

The chain has TRBV6-5 and TRBJ1-5, with a weak D call TRBD1 (6 bases). Germline V CDR1 and CDR2: MNHEY, SVGAGI. The CDR3 covers 15 residues. Trimming took off 5 bases at V and 6 bases at J, with 17 bases between the two ends. CDR3 protein: CASSKGHEGSQPQHF. CDR3 DNA sequence: TGTGCCAGCAGTAAGGGACACGAGGGGTCTCAGCCCCAGCATTTT.

The gene calls are TRBV28 and TRBJ2-7; 7 bases map to TRBD1. Germline CDR1 MDHEN, CDR2 SYDVKM. This CDR3 is 11 amino acids long. With 7 bases clipped from V and 7 bases from J, the junction kept 4 bases outside the gene matches. CDR3 region: CASTVDREQYF. The CDR3 region has the DNA TGTGCCAGCACCGTGGACAGGGAGCAGTACTTC.

The rearrangement uses TRBV5-1 and TRBJ2-7; possible D gene TRBD2, 8 bases. Trimming pared 2 bases from V and 2 bases from J, leaving 17 bases between. This CDR3 has 16 amino acids. Germline loops: CDR1 SGHRS, CDR2 YFSETQ. Here the CDR3 reads CASSFGQAGLAYEQYF. CDR3 nucleotide sequence: TGCGCCAGCAGCTTCGGACAGGCGGGACTAGCCTACGAGCAGTACTTC.

V is TRBV9 and J is TRBJ2-6; 9 bases are a match to TRBD2. Germline assignment: CDR1 SGDLS and CDR2 YYNGEE. V shed 4 bases, J shed 4 bases, and the junction held 12 bases outside the gene matches. The CDR3 has 18 amino acids. CDR3 residues: CASSKTRGLATGANVLTF. The CDR3 region has the DNA TGTGCCAGCAGCAAAACAAGGGGACTAGCTACCGGGGCCAACGTCCTGACTTTC.

This sequence joins TRBV30 and TRBJ1-2, with a possible D match to TRBD1 (6 bases). V gave up 2 bases and J gave up 2 bases, with 9 bases separating them. The CDR3 runs 13 residues. CDR1 GTSNPN and CDR2 SVGIG come from the germline V gene (reference sequence). The CDR3 DNA follows: TGTGCCTGGAGTAGGGGGTTAAACTATGGCTACACCTTC. It specifies CAWSRGLNYGYTF.

The CDR3: CASSQDSFYNEQFF. CDR3 DNA: TGCGCCAGCAGCCAAGATTCCTTCTACAATGAGCAGTTCTTC. V is TRBV4-3 and J is TRBJ2-1; the D is unclear. V lost 0 bases, J lost 3 bases, and 6 bases lay in between. Germline assignment: CDR1 LGHNA and CDR2 YSLEER. This CDR3 has 14 residues.

The chain couples TRBV6-1 to TRBJ2-7; D is possibly TRBD1 (5 bases). The germline V gene encodes CDR1 MNHNS and CDR2 SASEGT. The CDR3 covers 13 residues. V was cut by 1 base and J by 4 bases, with 8 bases left in between. CDR3 amino acids: CASSEVGQYEQYF. CDR3 bases: TGTGCCAGCAGTGAAGTGGGGCAGTACGAGCAGTACTTC.

Worth noting for this clone: One end of the junction varies from germline; a read error may be responsible. The J gene is TRBJ2-7, the V gene TRBV10-1, with TRBD1 as a possible D gene (5 bases). The length of the CDR3 is 15 residues. The germline CDR1 and CDR2 sequences are WNHNN and SYGVQD (reference sequence). In nucleotides, the CDR3 is TGCGCCAGCAGCCCCCGGACCAGGGTCTCCCACGAGCAGTACTTC. The encoded protein is CASSPRTRVSHEQYF.

This chain uses TRBV5-1 with TRBJ1-2, with D tentatively TRBD1 (5 bases). In germline, CDR1 is SGHRS, CDR2 YFSETQ. This CDR3 is built from 14 residues. Trimming pared 4 bases from V and 4 bases from J, leaving 14 bases between. This chain's CDR3 is CASSGETGIYGYTF. CDR3 nucleotide sequence: TGCGCCAGCAGCGGTGAAACAGGCATCTATGGCTACACCTTC.

CDR3 bases: TGTGCCAGCAGCCTTTCGGAAAGGACAGGTAGATCTAACTATGGCTACACCTTC. This translates into CASSLSERTGRSNYGYTF. This chain uses TRBV11-3 with TRBJ1-2; 7 bases fit TRBD1. CDR3 length: 18 residues. Germline CDR1 SGHNT, CDR2 YENEEA. V gave up 5 bases and J gave up 0 bases; unmatched junction bases: 15.

J is TRBJ2-3 and V is TRBV7-9, with TRBD2 matching over 9 bases. CDR1 and CDR2 from the germline V gene are SEHNR and FQNEAQ (reference sequence). The trim removed 5 bases at V and 6 bases at J, leaving 9 bases unmatched. The CDR3 covers 15 residues. CDR3 sequence reads: CASSRLAGDGDTQYF. DNA for the CDR3: TGTGCCAGCAGCCGATTAGCGGGAGATGGGGATACGCAGTATTTT.

The rearrangement links TRBV19 to TRBJ1-6; D not certain. V lost 3 bases and J lost 7, with 4 bases in between. Germline V gene sequence: CDR1 LNHDA, CDR2 SQIVND (reference sequence). This CDR3 has 12 amino acids. The CDR3, as DNA: TGTGCCAGTAGTATGGAGAATTCACCCCTCCACTTT. Translation gives CASSMENSPLHF.

The count of this clone is one. This chain uses TRBV4-1 with TRBJ1-4; D is possibly TRBD1 (6 bases). Germline V gene data show CDR1 as MGHRA and CDR2 as YSYEKL. The CDR3 is 16 residues long. The germline V and J ends were trimmed by 4 bases and 10 bases, with 22 bases remaining between them. CDR3 in DNA: TGCGCCAGCAGCCCCGTAGGGGGGGTTTCGGCGGGAAAACTGTTTTTT. It translates to CASSPVGGVSAGKLFF.

V is TRBV6-5 and J is TRBJ2-3, with TRBD2 matching 11 bases. Germline lookup yields CDR1 MNHEY and CDR2 SVGAGI. CDR3 length: 14 residues. V was clipped by 10 bases and J by 2 bases; unmatched bases: 5. In nucleotides, the CDR3 is TGTGCCACCTTGGGACTAGCGGCCACAGATACGCAGTATTTT. The encoded protein is CATLGLAATDTQYF.

The genes are TRBV11-2 and TRBJ1-2, with D perhaps matching TRBD1 (5 bases). CDR3 length: 16 residues. V was pared by 1 base and J by 8 bases, with 20 bases between. The germline CDR1 and CDR2 sequences are SGHAT and FQNNGV. CDR3 region: CASSLVPAGIPGGYTF. CDR3 DNA sequence: TGTGCCAGCAGCTTAGTCCCCGCAGGGATACCTGGGGGCTACACCTTC.